These 8 T cell receptor beta chains were sequenced from one sample in a study of cytomegalovirus exposure and HLA in healthy donors. Primers: 60 Vbeta forward and 13 Jbeta reverse. Here immunoSEQ multiplex PCR was the method, and the copy in TCRdb shows in-frame clones only, minus some. Of about 130,000 clones in the sample, 83% are singletons; the top ten hold approximately 3.5%. The sample comprised PBMCs. The receptors were sampled from a woman aged 40 to 50 in good health and CMV-seropositive.

The CDR3 spells CASSSYLAQAKNIQYF. CDR3 nucleotides: TGTGCCAGCAGTTCGTATCTAGCGCAAGCCAAAAACATTCAGTACTTC. This chain links TRBV27 with TRBJ2-4, with D possibly TRBD2 on 6 matching bases. The CDR3 consists of 16 residues. V dropped 4 bases and J dropped 0 bases, with 13 bases sitting between them. Germline V lookup: CDR1 MNHEY, CDR2 SMNVEV (reference sequence).

This chain links TRBV9 with TRBJ2-5; D remains unclear. Looked up from germline, CDR1 is SGDLS and CDR2 is YYNGEE. The CDR3 length is 13 residues. Trimming removed 4 bases from V and 5 bases from J, with 12 bases in between. The CDR3 coding sequence is TGTGCCAGCAGCCCGACCGACGGGGAGACCCAGTACTTC. This gives the protein CASSPTDGETQYF.

V and J are TRBV4-1 and TRBJ2-5, with D perhaps matching TRBD1 (7 bases). Trimming took 0 bases from V and 7 from J, leaving 18 bases between them. The CDR3 totals 16 residues. Germline CDR1 is MGHRA and CDR2 is YSYEKL. CDR3 nucleotides: TGCGCCAGCAGCCAAGATGGTGCAGGGCAGGGGGGGACCCAGTACTTC. This codes for CASSQDGAGQGGTQYF.

The chain combines TRBV5-6 with TRBJ2-7; maybe TRBD2 (5 bases). Trimming removed 1 base from V and 5 bases from J, with 19 bases in between. In germline, CDR1 is SGHDT, CDR2 YYEEEE. The CDR3 sequence is 16 residues long. Here the CDR3 DNA reads TGTGCCAGCAGCTTGCTCGATAGGCGGGCTAGCCACGAGCAGTACTTC. Protein: CASSLLDRRASHEQYF.

The J gene is TRBJ1-1, the V gene TRBV6-5; D gene ambiguous. Deletions cut 2 bases from V and 1 base from J, with 11 bases between. This CDR3 is 15 amino acids long. Germline CDR1 is MNHEY and CDR2 is SVGAGI. Here the CDR3 DNA reads TGTGCCAGCAGTTACCCTGGAGCTAGGAACACTGAAGCTTTCTTT. Residues: CASSYPGARNTEAFF.

The chain combines TRBV10-2 with TRBJ1-5; D is uncertain. Germline V gives CDR1 WSHSY, CDR2 SAAADI. The CDR3 totals 12 residues. Trimming removed 2 bases at V and 7 bases at J, with 6 bases between. The CDR3 DNA sequence: TGCGCCAGCAGTGAGGGTCGGCAGCCCCAGCATTTT. It translates to CASSEGRQPQHF.

The chain combines TRBV11-2 with TRBJ2-1, with TRBD2 identical over 7 bases. The CDR3 is 15 amino acids. CDR1 is SGHAT, CDR2 FQNNGV, per germline. Losses at the gene ends were 1 base for V and 0 bases for J; bases not matched to a gene: 0. Here the CDR3 reads CASSLGGSSYNEQFF. The CDR3 DNA sequence: TGTGCCAGCAGCTTAGGCGGGAGCTCCTACAATGAGCAGTTCTTC. The full variable domain, its missing parts supplied by reference TRBV11-2 and TRBJ2-1, is EAGVAQSPRYKIIEKRQSVAFWCNPISGHATLYWYQQILGQGPKLLIQFQNNGVVDDSQLPKDRFSAERLKGVDSTLKIQPAKLEDSAVYLCASSLGGSSYNEQFFGPGTRLTVL.

The chain has TRBV27 and TRBJ1-3; D uncertain. The CDR3 loop spans 15 amino acids. Germline V gives CDR1 MNHEY, CDR2 SMNVEV (reference sequence). Trimming stripped 5 bases from V and 2 bases from J, with 13 bases between. The CDR3 DNA is TGTGCCAGCAGTCCCACCGGGAACACTGGAAACACCATATATTTT. Its protein is CASSPTGNTGNTIYF.